Listed below are T cell receptor beta chains from one sample, sequenced in a study of T cell responses to AZD1222 COVID-19 vaccine. Using immunoSEQ multiplex PCR, the repertoire was profiled, and TCRdb retains in-frame clones only, with some absent. This repertoire shows about 110,000 clones, around 90% found once; its top ten account for around 4.5%. Material: peripheral blood, obtained on day 0 of AZD1222 vaccination. These receptors were obtained from an adult in good health. Each CDR3 is given with its conserved first and last residue. The D gene is left open where the match is weak. For some rows the clone size is stated as once, few or many, or as a class when expanded; others skip it.

d_call j_call clone_size v_call cdr3_nt cdr3_aa
TRBD1 TRBJ1-5 - TRBV11-3 TGTGCCAGCAGCCGAGACAGGGCGAATCAGCCCCAGCATTTT CASSRDRANQPQHF
- TRBJ1-4 - TRBV29-1 TGCAGCGTTGATACAGGGAGGATGGGTGAAAAACTGTTTTTT CSVDTGRMGEKLFF
- TRBJ1-1 - TRBV29-1 TGCAGCGTTTGGACAATAAACACTGAAGCTTTCTTT CSVWTINTEAFF
- TRBJ1-5 - TRBV7-3 TGTGCCAGCAGCCCAGGTCCGGGGAATCAGCCCCAGCATTTT CASSPGPGNQPQHF
- TRBJ1-2 - TRBV3-1/TRBV3-2 TGTGCCAGCAGCCAACGCAGCCAGGCCTATGGCTACACCTTC CASSQRSQAYGYTF
TRBD1 TRBJ1-6 - TRBV7-3 TGTGCCAGCAGCTTGACAGGGCCTCAATCACCCCTCCACTTT CASSLTGPQSPLHF
- TRBJ2-5 - TRBV4-2 TGTGCCAGCAGCCAAGGGGGCCCGGAGACCCAGTACTTC CASSQGGPETQYF
TRBD1 TRBJ1-6 - TRBV9 TGTGCCAGCAGGCACGACATGGGGACAGGGGTTGATTCACCCCTCCACTTT CASRHDMGTGVDSPLHF
- TRBJ2-7 - TRBV6-2/TRBV6-3 TGTGCCAGCAGTTATGGAGCGAAGCTCCACGAGCAGTACTTC CASSYGAKLHEQYF
- TRBJ1-4 once TRBV7-2 TGTGCCAGCAGCTTAGCCCGGGGTGAAAAACTGTTTTTT CASSLARGEKLFF
- TRBJ2-1 few TRBV10-3 TGTGCCATCAGTGAGTCGAGCGGTAATGAGCAGTTCTTC CAISESSGNEQFF
TRBD1 TRBJ1-2 - TRBV19 TGTGCCAGTAGTTCCCAAGGGACAGGGATCTATGGCTACACCTTC CASSSQGTGIYGYTF
TRBD1 TRBJ1-4 - TRBV4-1 TGCGCCAGCAGCTACAGGGGTAATGAAAAACTGTTTTTT CASSYRGNEKLFF
- TRBJ1-4 - TRBV7-6 TGTGCCAGCAGCGCTGGACCGAATAATGAAAAACTGTTTTTT CASSAGPNNEKLFF
- TRBJ2-7 - TRBV10-3 TGTGCCATCATGGGCCACAGGGACAACGAGCAGTACTTC CAIMGHRDNEQYF
- TRBJ2-7 - TRBV16 TGTGCCAGCAGCCAGGGGTCCTACGAGCAGTACTTC CASSQGSYEQYF
- TRBJ1-1 - TRBV6-2/TRBV6-3 TGTGCCAGCAGTTACCTGGGTGGCACTGAAGCTTTCTTT CASSYLGGTEAFF
TRBD1 TRBJ2-7 - TRBV5-4 TGTGCCAGCAGCTTGGAGGGGGGACAGGGGGCGCGGGAGCAGTACTTC CASSLEGGQGAREQYF
- TRBJ1-2 - TRBV7-9 TGTGCCAGCAGCGGGGCGAGACCCTCTTCAGGCTACACCTTC CASSGARPSSGYTF
- TRBJ2-2 - TRBV7-9 TGTGCCAGCAGGAGGGTGGTGTACACCGGGGAGCTGTTTTTT CASRRVVYTGELFF
- TRBJ2-5 - TRBV7-3 TGTGCCAGCAGCTTAACGGGTGAACTACCTTTAAAGTACTTC CASSLTGELPLKYF
TRBD2 TRBJ2-3 - TRBV24-1 TGTGCCACCAGTGATTCGAGCGGGGTAAATACGCAGTATTTT CATSDSSGVNTQYF
TRBD2 TRBJ2-5 once TRBV7-8 TGTGCCAGCAGCTCCAGAAGGGGGGCTAGCGGGAGAGAGACCCAGTACTTC CASSSRRGASGRETQYF
TRBD1 TRBJ1-3 - TRBV7-9 TGTGCCAGCAGCTTATCGGACAGGTTACTCCTGAGCTCTGGAAACACCATATATTTT CASSLSDRLLLSSGNTIYF
- TRBJ1-4 - TRBV5-1 TGCGCCAGCAGCAGAACCGGGACAAGGGGTGAAAAACTGTTTTTT CASSRTGTRGEKLFF
TRBD1 TRBJ1-2 - TRBV29-1 TGCAGCACACAGGACAGGGGGCTTTTGGATGGCTACACCTTC CSTQDRGLLDGYTF
- TRBJ1-4 - TRBV30 TGTGCCTGGGACTCCGGGACCCTTAGGGGTAATGAAAAACTGTTTTTT CAWDSGTLRGNEKLFF
- TRBJ2-5 - TRBV30 TGTGCCTGGGAGGTGGAGACCCAGTACTTC CAWEVETQYF
- TRBJ1-1 - TRBV5-4 TGTGCCAGCAGCTTGGCGTTTACAGGGAGTGAAGCTTTCTTT CASSLAFTGSEAFF
TRBD1 TRBJ1-4 - TRBV27 TGTGCCAGCAGTTTACACTACAGGGGGGGTGAAAAACTGTTTTTT CASSLHYRGGEKLFF
- TRBJ1-4 - TRBV29-1 TGCAGCGGTGGTACCGTGGGGGGTTTTAATGAAAAACTGTTTTTT CSGGTVGGFNEKLFF
TRBD1 TRBJ1-3 - TRBV28 TGTGCCAGCAGTCCCCCGGACAGGACTCCGAACACCATATATTTT CASSPPDRTPNTIYF
TRBD1 TRBJ2-5 - TRBV25-1 TGTGCCAGCAGTGGGACAGGTGGTCAAGAGACCCAGTACTTC CASSGTGGQETQYF
- TRBJ1-2 - TRBV5-1 TGCGCCAGCAGCTTTGTAGGGGATCATGGCTACACCTTC CASSFVGDHGYTF
- TRBJ2-6 - TRBV19 TGTGCCAGTAGTATAGGGGCAGGGCTTACTGGGGCCAACGTCCTGACTTTC CASSIGAGLTGANVLTF
- TRBJ2-2 - TRBV6-4 TGTGCCAGCAGTGAAGGTCGCGATACGACCACCGGGGAGCTGTTTTTT CASSEGRDTTTGELFF
TRBD1 TRBJ1-2 - TRBV12-3/TRBV12-4 TGTGCCAGCAGCCGAACCGGGACAGCCGGCTACACCTTC CASSRTGTAGYTF
TRBD2 TRBJ2-1 - TRBV10-3 TGTGCCATCAAGACTAGCGGGGATTACAATGAGCAGTTCTTC CAIKTSGDYNEQFF
- TRBJ1-2 once TRBV9 TGTGCCAGCAGCTCACGGACAGGCTACACCTTC CASSSRTGYTF
- TRBJ1-1 - TRBV12-3/TRBV12-4 TGTGCCAGCAGTTTCGGTAAAGCTTTCTTT CASSFGKAFF
- TRBJ2-3 - TRBV6-4 TGTGCCAGCAGTGAAGACTCCTCCGCAGATACGCAGTATTTT CASSEDSSADTQYF
- TRBJ1-5 - TRBV28 TGTGCCAGCCTCCCGGGGCGGAGTAATCAGCCCCAGCATTTT CASLPGRSNQPQHF
- TRBJ2-3 - TRBV7-6 TGTGCCAGCAGCCCTCGCTCTAGATGGTTTGTAGATACGCAGTATTTT CASSPRSRWFVDTQYF
- TRBJ2-2 - TRBV28 TGTGCCAGCGGCCCACCGGCGGTCGGGGAGCTGTTTTTT CASGPPAVGELFF
- TRBJ1-5 - TRBV12-3/TRBV12-4 TGTGCCAGCAGTCCACCCGCGGAGCCCCAGCATTTT CASSPPAEPQHF
- TRBJ1-6 - TRBV4-2 TGTGCCAGCAGCCAAGATAATCACAACAGTGGCGTTCGTGGCTCCTATAATTCACCCCTCCACTTT CASSQDNHNSGVRGSYNSPLHF
- TRBJ2-2 - TRBV10-3 TGTGCCATCGGACAGACCGCGAACACCGGGGAGCTGTTTTTT CAIGQTANTGELFF
TRBD1 TRBJ1-1 - TRBV7-9 TGTGCCAGCAGCAAATCGGGACAGGGTGTGAACACTGAAGCTTTCTTT CASSKSGQGVNTEAFF
TRBD2 TRBJ2-3 once TRBV2 TGTGCCAGCACCTCCCTGCGGGGGGCCGCAGATACGCAGTATTTT CASTSLRGAADTQYF